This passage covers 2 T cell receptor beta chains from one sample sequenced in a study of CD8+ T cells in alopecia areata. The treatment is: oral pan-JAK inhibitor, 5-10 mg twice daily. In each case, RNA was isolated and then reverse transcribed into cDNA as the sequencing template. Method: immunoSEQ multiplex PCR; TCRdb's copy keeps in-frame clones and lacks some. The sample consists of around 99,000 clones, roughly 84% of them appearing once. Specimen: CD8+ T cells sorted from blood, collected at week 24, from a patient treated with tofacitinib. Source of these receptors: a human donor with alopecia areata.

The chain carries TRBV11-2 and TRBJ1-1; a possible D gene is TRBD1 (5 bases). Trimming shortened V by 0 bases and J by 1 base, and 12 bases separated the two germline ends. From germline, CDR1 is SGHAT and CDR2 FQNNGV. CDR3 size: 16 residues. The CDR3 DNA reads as TGTGCCAGCAGCTTAGATCGGTGGGGGGAGAACACTGAAGCTTTCTTT. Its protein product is CASSLDRWGENTEAFF.

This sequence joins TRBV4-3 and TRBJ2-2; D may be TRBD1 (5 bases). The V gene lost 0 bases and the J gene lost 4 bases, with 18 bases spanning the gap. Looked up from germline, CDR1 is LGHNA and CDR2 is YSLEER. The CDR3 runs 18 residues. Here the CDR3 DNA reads TGCGCCAGCAGCCAAGATAAGGGGCCAAGTAGTAGCACCGGGGAGCTGTTTTTT. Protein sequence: CASSQDKGPSSSTGELFF.